This T cell receptor beta chain was profiled in a study of PD-L1 blockade in urothelial cancer. About the study: Men with urothelial cancer arising in the bladder made up about nine tenths of the roughly 29 patients.

Using immunoSEQ multiplex PCR, the repertoire was profiled, and TCRdb retains in-frame clones only, with some absent. Found here are 35,000 to 50,000 clones, over 65% of them singletons; the top ten hold 2.5% to 3%. The germline gives CDR1 KGHSY, CDR2 FQNENV. Between the trimmed V and J ends, which lost 4 bases and 0 bases, there was a span of 13 bases. The CDR3 covers 17 residues. The chain links TRBV16 to TRBJ2-6; D is possibly TRBD2 (5 bases). The sequencing here drew on PBMCs, taken around atezolizumab (anti-PD-L1) treatment. The TCR originated in a man in his sixties or seventies with urothelial cancer. CDR3 sequence (DNA): TGTGCCAGCAGCCCCCGGTCGGGAAGCTCTGGGGCCAACGTCCTGACTTTC. It translates to CASSPRSGSSGANVLTF.